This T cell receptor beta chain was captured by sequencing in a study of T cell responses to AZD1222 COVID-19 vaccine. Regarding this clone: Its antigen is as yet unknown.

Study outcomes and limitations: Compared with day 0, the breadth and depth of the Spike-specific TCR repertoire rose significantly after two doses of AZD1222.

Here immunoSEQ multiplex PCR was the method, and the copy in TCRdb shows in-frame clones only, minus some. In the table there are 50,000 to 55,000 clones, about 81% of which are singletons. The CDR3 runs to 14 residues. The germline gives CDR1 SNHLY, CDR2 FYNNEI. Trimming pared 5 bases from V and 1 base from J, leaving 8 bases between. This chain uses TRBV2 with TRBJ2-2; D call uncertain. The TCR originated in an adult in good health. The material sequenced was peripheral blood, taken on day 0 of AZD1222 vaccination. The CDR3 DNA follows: TGTGCCAGCAGTAGAGAGGTGAACACCGGGGAGCTGTTTTTT. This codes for CASSREVNTGELFF.